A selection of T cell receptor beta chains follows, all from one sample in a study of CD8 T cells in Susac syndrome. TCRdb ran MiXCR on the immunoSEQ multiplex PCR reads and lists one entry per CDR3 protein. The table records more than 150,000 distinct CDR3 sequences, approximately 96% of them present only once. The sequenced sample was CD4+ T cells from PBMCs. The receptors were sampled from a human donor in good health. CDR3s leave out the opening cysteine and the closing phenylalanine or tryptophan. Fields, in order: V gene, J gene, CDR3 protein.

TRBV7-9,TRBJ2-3,ASTLDASGGRTDTQY
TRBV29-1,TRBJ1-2,SVAPGQGGYGYT
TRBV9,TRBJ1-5,YRQGSNQPQH
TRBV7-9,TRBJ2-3,ASSALPGQGPDTQY
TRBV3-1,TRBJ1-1,ASSHSRQATEAF
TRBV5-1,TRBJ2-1,ASSARLAEDEQF
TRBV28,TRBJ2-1,ASSSSGNEQF
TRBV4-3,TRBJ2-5,ASSQTGAIPQETQY
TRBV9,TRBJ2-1,ASSVGQGGHNEQF
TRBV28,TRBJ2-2,ASSPGTPNTGELF
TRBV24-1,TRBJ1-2,ATSDSDGQNYGYT
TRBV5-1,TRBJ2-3,ASSPRIVSDTQY
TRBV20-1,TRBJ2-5,SAEPMGAGETQY
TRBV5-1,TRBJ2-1,ASSFAGTGSPNEQF
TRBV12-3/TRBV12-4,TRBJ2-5,ASSPQRGEETQY
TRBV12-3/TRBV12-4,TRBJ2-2,ASSPGTRNTGELF
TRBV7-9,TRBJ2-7,ASSPTDRGTYEQY
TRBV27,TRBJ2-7,ASSSTPGGYEQY
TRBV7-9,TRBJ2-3,ASEPPDTQY
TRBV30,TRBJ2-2,AWSEAANTGELF
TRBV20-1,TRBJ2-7,SARDERGGYEQY
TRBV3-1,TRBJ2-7,ASSRQATRAYEQY
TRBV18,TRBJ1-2,ASSPMEAWGGYT
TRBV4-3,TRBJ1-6,ASSHRTGFNSPLH
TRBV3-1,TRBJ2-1,ASSQIRGWEQF
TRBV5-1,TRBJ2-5,ASSLMPGQETQY
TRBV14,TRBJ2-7,ASSPGTGLNTQY
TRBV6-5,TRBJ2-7,ASRGASRPHEQY
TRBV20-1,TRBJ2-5,SASRQLETQY
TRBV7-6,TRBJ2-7,ASSPTGGGGEQY
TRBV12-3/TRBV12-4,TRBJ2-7,ASSLLGRVKGEQY
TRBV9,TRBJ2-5,ASSVGSSQETQY
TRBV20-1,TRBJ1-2,SVSRGNYGYT
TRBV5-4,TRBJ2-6,ACQEGSLSSGANVLT
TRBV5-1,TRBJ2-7,ASSQSTGGMEQY
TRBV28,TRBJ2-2,ASTRPLANTGELF
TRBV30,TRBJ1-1,AWSVQPNTEAF
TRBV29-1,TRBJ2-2,SVGRQENTGELF
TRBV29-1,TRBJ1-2,SGRGGDYGYT
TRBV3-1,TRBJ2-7,ASSPTGTSPEQY
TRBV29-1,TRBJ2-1,SVPPDRGTYNEQF
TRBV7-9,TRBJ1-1,ASSPLGAKDTEAF